The source of this T cell receptor beta chain is a study of blood T cell repertoires in COVID-19. Study-level background: Nucleic acid was either cDNA or gDNA, and it came from T cells, B-cell-depleted T cells, or PBMCs.

Authors' processing steps: Reference gene primer amplification gave nucleated cell count estimates. Clones were sequenced by immunoSEQ multiplex PCR, and TCRdb holds only the in-frame ones, with some missing. V and J calls and clone size follow that table, whereas D and trimming were derived from the DNA. The sample has around 240,000 clones; over 75% are singletons. This clone showed up just once. Recovered status applied to Cohort 3 donors who had two consecutive negative PCRs. It also applied to those with clearance or with symptom resolution. This sequence originates from a woman aged 45 to 65 who had recovered from COVID-19. Source material: PBMCs or T cells enriched from blood (not recorded which).

The CDR3 nucleotides read TGTGCCAGCAGCCTTACGGGGAATGAGCAGTTCTTC. It encodes CASSLTGNEQFF. The chain links TRBV11-2 to TRBJ2-1; a possible D gene is TRBD2 (5 bases). The CDR3 totals 12 residues. The germline V and J ends were trimmed by 5 bases and 7 bases, with 9 bases remaining between them. The germline gives CDR1 SGHAT, CDR2 FQNNGV.